These 10 T cell receptor beta chains came from one sample sequenced in a study of identical twins. TCRdb reanalysed the 5' RACE reads using MiXCR and keeps one entry per CDR3 protein. The sample has around 500,000 distinct CDR3 sequences, 14% seen once. The sample was also linked to a second study, of yellow fever vaccine responses in identical twins.

What was sequenced was CD4+ T cells sorted from blood. Receptors were obtained from a woman under 30 in good health.

The rearrangement joins TRBV3-1 to TRBJ2-1, with D hard to call. There are 15 residues in the CDR3. Per germline, CDR1 LGHDT and CDR2 YNNKEL (reference sequence). V was clipped by 0 bases and J by 4 bases, with 10 bases between them. The CDR3 reads CASSQDDSRYNEQFF. CDR3 in DNA: TGTGCCAGCAGCCAAGATGATAGCAGATACAATGAGCAGTTCTTC.

This clonotype was seen at least ten times. V is TRBV7-8 and J is TRBJ2-7; TRBD1 aligns across 11 bases. CDR3 length: 15 residues. The germline gives CDR1 SGHVS, CDR2 FQNEAQ. J lost 3 bases, V lost 2 bases, and 3 bases had no gene match. The CDR3 DNA is TGTGCCAGCAGCTTAAGGGGACAGGGGGTCTACGAGCAGTACTTC. Translating gives CASSLRGQGVYEQYF.

There are a few counts of this clonotype. The chain recombines TRBV20-1 with TRBJ2-3, with D tentatively TRBD2 (5 bases). The V and J ends lost 5 bases and 1 base respectively, with 13 bases between them. In germline, CDR1 is DFQATT, CDR2 SNEGSKA (reference sequence). The CDR3 runs 14 residues. DNA of the CDR3: TGCAGTGCTTCTTGGACTTTACGCACAGATACGCAGTATTTT. This sequence encodes CSASWTLRTDTQYF.

The chain combines TRBV6-1 with TRBJ2-3; 12 bases match TRBD2. This CDR3 comprises 15 residues. V lost 6 bases to trimming and J lost 3 bases; unmatched junction nucleotides: 4. The germline V gene encodes CDR1 MNHNS and CDR2 SASEGT. The CDR3 loop is CASRSTSGSTDTQYF. For the CDR3, the DNA is TGTGCCAGCAGGTCGACTAGCGGGAGTACAGATACGCAGTATTTT.

This clonotype has ten or more counts. The genes are TRBV7-2 and TRBJ1-1; D remains ambiguous. CDR3 size: 15 residues. Germline-derived CDR1 and CDR2 are SGHTA and FQGNSA. Deletions cut 3 bases from V and 5 bases from J, with 16 bases between. CDR3 DNA sequence: TGTGCCAGCAGCTTCTCCTCCATTTCGGAAACTGAAGCTTTCTTT. This encodes CASSFSSISETEAFF.

J is TRBJ2-7 and V is TRBV12-3 or TRBV12-4, with TRBD1 identical over 9 bases. V lost 5 bases to trimming and J lost 3 bases; unmatched junction nucleotides: 5. The length of the CDR3 is 14 residues. In nucleotides, the CDR3 is TGTGCCAGCAGTAGGACGGGACAGGGCTACGAGCAGTACTTC. It is translated as CASSRTGQGYEQYF.

The chain links TRBV3-1 to TRBJ2-4; 9 bases are shared with TRBD1. The CDR3 spans 19 residues. Losses at the gene ends were 0 bases for V and 0 bases for J; bases not matched to a gene: 9. From germline, CDR1 is LGHDT and CDR2 YNNKEL (reference sequence). The CDR3 nucleotides are TGTGCCAGCAGCCAAGATGCGGGACAGGGCTCGACAGCCAAAAACATTCAGTACTTC. Encoded protein: CASSQDAGQGSTAKNIQYF.

The table lists this clonotype with many counts. The genes are TRBV5-1 and TRBJ2-5; TRBD2 aligns across 9 bases. The J segment lost 2 bases and the V segment lost 4 bases, leaving 12 bases of the junction unmatched. Germline CDR1 reads SGHRS; CDR2 reads YFSETQ. The CDR3 covers 17 residues. The CDR3 loop is CASSPGGLAGHQETQYF. Written as DNA, the CDR3 is TGCGCCAGCAGCCCCGGTGGGCTAGCGGGGCATCAAGAGACCCAGTACTTC.

This clonotype was recorded only once. The chain is built from TRBV27 and TRBJ2-4; 10 bases are a match to TRBD1. V was clipped by 5 bases and J by 1 base; unmatched bases: 14. CDR3 length: 19 amino acids. Looked up from germline, CDR1 is MNHEY and CDR2 is SMNVEV (reference sequence). CDR3 DNA: TGTGCCAGCAGTCAACCGACAGGGGGCGCCGGACGTGCCAAAAACATTCAGTACTTC. It codes for CASSQPTGGAGRAKNIQYF.

The chain carries TRBV12-3 or TRBV12-4 and TRBJ2-4; unclear D gene. V was cut by 9 bases and J by 6 bases, with 15 bases left in between. The CDR3 totals 13 residues. The CDR3 loop reads CASRDLAGNIQYF. The CDR3, as DNA: TGTGCCAGTAGAGACTTAGCCGGAAACATTCAGTACTTC.